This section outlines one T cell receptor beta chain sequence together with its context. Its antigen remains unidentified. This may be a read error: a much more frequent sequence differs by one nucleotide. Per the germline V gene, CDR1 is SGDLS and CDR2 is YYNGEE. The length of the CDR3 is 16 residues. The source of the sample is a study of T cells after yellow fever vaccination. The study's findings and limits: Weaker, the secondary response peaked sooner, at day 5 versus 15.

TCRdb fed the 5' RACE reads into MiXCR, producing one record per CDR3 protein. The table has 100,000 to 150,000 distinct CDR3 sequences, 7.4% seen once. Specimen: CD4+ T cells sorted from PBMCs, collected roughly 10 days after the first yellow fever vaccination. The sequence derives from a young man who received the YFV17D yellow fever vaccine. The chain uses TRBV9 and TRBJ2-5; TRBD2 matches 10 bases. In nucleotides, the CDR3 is TGTGCCAGCAGCGCGATTAGCGGGGGGAACCATGAGACCCAGTACTTC. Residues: CASSAISGGNHETQYF.